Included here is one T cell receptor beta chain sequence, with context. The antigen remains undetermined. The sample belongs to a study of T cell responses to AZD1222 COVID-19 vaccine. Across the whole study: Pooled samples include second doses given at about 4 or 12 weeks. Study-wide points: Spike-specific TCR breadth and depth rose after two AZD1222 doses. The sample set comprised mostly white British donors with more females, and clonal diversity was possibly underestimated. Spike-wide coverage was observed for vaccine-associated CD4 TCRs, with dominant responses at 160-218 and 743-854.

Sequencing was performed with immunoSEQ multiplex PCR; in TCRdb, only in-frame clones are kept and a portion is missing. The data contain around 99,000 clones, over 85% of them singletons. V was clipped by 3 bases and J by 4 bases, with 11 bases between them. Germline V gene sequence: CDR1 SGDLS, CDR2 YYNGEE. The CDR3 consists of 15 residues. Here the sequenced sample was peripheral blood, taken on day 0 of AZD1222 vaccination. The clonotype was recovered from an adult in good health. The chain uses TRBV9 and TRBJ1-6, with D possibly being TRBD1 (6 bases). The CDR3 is CASSAGQPYNSPLHF. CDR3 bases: TGTGCCAGCAGCGCTGGACAGCCTTATAATTCACCCCTCCACTTT.